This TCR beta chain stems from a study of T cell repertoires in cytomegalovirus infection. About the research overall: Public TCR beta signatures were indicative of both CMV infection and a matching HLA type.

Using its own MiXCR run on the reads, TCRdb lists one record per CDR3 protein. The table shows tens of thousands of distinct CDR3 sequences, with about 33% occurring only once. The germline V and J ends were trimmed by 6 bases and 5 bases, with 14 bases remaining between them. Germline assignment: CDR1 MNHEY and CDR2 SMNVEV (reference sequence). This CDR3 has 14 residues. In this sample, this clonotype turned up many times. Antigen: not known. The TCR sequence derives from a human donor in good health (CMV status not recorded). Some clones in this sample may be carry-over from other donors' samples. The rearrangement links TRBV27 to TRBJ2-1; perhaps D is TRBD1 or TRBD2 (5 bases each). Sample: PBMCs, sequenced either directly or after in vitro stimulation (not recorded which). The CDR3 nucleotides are TGTGCCAGCAGCGCATGGGGGTTACACAATGAGCAGTTCTTC. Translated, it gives CASSAWGLHNEQFF.